The present entry profiles one T cell receptor (beta chain) with its context. Its antigen is still unknown. It was with a sample-barcoded 5' primer and a J-beta primer mix that a second PCR of roughly 7 to 12 cycles was run. Each sample provided no less than 2.5 million CDR3-containing paired-end reads. MiXCR was run by TCRdb on the 5' RACE reads, yielding one entry per CDR3 protein. This sample has about 650,000 distinct CDR3 sequences; 32% occur once, and the top ten carry 15%. These data come from a study of blood T cells in healthy people across ages. Study-level points and caveats: The lack of PBMC sorting stopped any conclusive naive versus antigen-experienced comparison.

Researchers report isolating at least 7 million PBMCs per sample. Specimen: blood. The sequence was obtained from a woman older than 75 in good health.

The DNA for the CDR3 is TGCGCCAGCAGCCTCCGGAGGCAGGGTGAAGCTTTCTTT. It codes for CASSLRRQGEAFF. The V and J genes are TRBV4-3 and TRBJ1-1, with D possibly matching TRBD1 (5 bases). V was trimmed by 4 bases and J by 7 bases, leaving 13 bases between them. CDR1 is LGHNA, CDR2 YSLEER, per germline. The CDR3 runs 13 residues.